This T cell receptor (beta chain) is drawn from a study of blood T cell repertoires in COVID-19. The wider study: Samples taken during acute and convalescent COVID-19 were collected in the United States, Italy and Spain.

This clone has only one observation. Germline lookup yields CDR1 SGHVS and CDR2 FQNEAQ. The CDR3 has 15 amino acids. The germline V and J ends were trimmed by 1 base and 0 bases, with 9 bases remaining between them. Method: immunoSEQ multiplex PCR; TCRdb's copy keeps in-frame clones and lacks some. The data contain a few hundred thousand clones, roughly 90% of them singletons. Each participant's cohort was designated according to participant-reported clinical history. Exposed participants came across a COVID-19 case within 2 weeks before study entry. This chain connects TRBV7-8 to TRBJ1-1; no clear D gene. Sequencing was carried out using PBMCs or T cells enriched from blood (not recorded which). The receptor was isolated from a woman in her 40s who had been exposed to COVID-19. In nucleotides, the CDR3 is TGTGCCAGCAGCTTAGAAAGAGCAATGAACACTGAAGCTTTCTTT. This sequence encodes CASSLERAMNTEAFF.